The clone carrying this T cell receptor beta chain was detected once. The CDR3 spans 16 residues. Trimming cost V 0 bases and J 6 bases; bases outside gene matches: 9. Germline CDR1 reads SGHDT; CDR2 reads YYEEEE. The entry originates in a study of blood T cell repertoires in COVID-19. Study background: Nucleic acid was either cDNA or gDNA, and it came from T cells, B-cell-depleted T cells, or PBMCs.

The method was immunoSEQ multiplex PCR; TCRdb's version includes in-frame clones alone and lacks a portion of them. The sample contains over 60,000 clones, roughly 82% of which appear only once. The source of this sequence is an older man with active COVID-19. The sequencing input was peripheral blood. V gene TRBV5-6 combines with J gene TRBJ2-3, with TRBD2 identical over 8 bases. CDR3 protein: CASSLESGGAGDTQYF. DNA of the CDR3: TGTGCCAGCAGCTTGGAATCCGGGGGGGCCGGTGATACGCAGTATTTT. Together with reference TRBV5-6 and TRBJ2-3, the CDR3 gives the full variable domain: DAGVTQSPTHLIKTRGQQVTLRCSPKSGHDTVSWYQQALGQGPQFIFQYYEEEERQRGNFPDRFSGHQFPNYSSELNVNALLLGDSALYLCASSLESGGAGDTQYFGPGTRLTVL.